Below, 23 T cell receptor beta chains from the same sample are listed, as sequenced in a study of vaccination and CD4 T cells after COVID-19. Sequencing of DNA taken from cultured CD4+ T cells relied on the Oncomine TCR Beta short-read assay. MiXCR, run by TCRdb on the PCR reads, gives a single entry per CDR3 protein. The sample contains fewer than 15,000 distinct CDR3 sequences, about 54% of which appear only once. Their target antigens are unknown. Treatment in this sample: roughly 11-day PBMC culture with coronavirus spike peptide pools or control peptides (ViraFEST assay). Sequenced input: CD4+ T cells from blood, cultured in vitro. The receptors derive from a human donor who had recovered from COVID-19.

The rearrangement joins TRBV5-1 to TRBJ1-5; TRBD1 agrees at 10 bases. CDR1 and CDR2 (germline): SGHRS, YFSETQ. The CDR3 length is 15 residues. J was trimmed by 7 bases and V by 3 bases; bases with no gene match: 7. The CDR3 loop reads CASSSGTGVGQPQHF. In DNA, the CDR3 is TGCGCCAGCAGCTCCGGGACAGGGGTTGGCCAGCCCCAGCATTTT.

This sequence joins TRBV20-1 and TRBJ2-1; D is uncertain. Germline V gene lookup returns CDR1 DFQATT and CDR2 SNEGSKA (reference sequence). Trimming shortened V by 3 bases and J by 4 bases, and 16 bases separated the two germline ends. The CDR3 is 15 residues long. The CDR3 DNA reads TGCAGTGCTAGGTCGGGTAAGGGATTATACAATGAGCAGTTCTTC. Amino acids: CSARSGKGLYNEQFF.

CDR3 DNA sequence: TGCGCCAGCAGCTTGGACGGGTGGGAGAGTTCCTACGAGCAGTACTTC. Translated, it gives CASSLDGWESSYEQYF. The chain carries TRBV5-1 and TRBJ2-7, with D perhaps TRBD2 (5 bases). V was clipped by 0 bases and J by 1 base, with 14 bases between them. The CDR3 has 16 amino acids. Germline V gene data show CDR1 as SGHRS and CDR2 as YFSETQ.

The chain employs TRBV6-2 or TRBV6-3 and TRBJ2-1; D not certain. The CDR3 runs 18 residues. From germline, CDR1 is MNHEY and CDR2 SVGEGT. V was cut by 0 bases and J by 0 bases, with 15 bases left in between. The CDR3: CASSYSPWAVSSYNEQFF. DNA for the CDR3: TGTGCCAGCAGTTACTCACCCTGGGCGGTGAGCTCCTACAATGAGCAGTTCTTC.

The chain joins TRBV18 to TRBJ2-5; 7 nucleotides agree with TRBD2. Germline V lookup: CDR1 KGHSH, CDR2 LQKENI. After removal of 0 bases from V and 2 bases from J, the junction contained 0 bases not matched to a gene. The CDR3 is 14 amino acids. CDR3 coding DNA: TGTGCCAGCTCACCACCGGGACTACAAGAGACCCAGTACTTC. Translation gives CASSPPGLQETQYF.

The rearrangement joins TRBV20-1 to TRBJ2-7, with 10 bases fitting TRBD2. This CDR3 has 14 amino acids. The junction had 10 bases not matched to a gene; V was cut back by 5 bases and J by 6 bases. Looked up from germline, CDR1 is DFQATT and CDR2 is SNEGSKA (reference sequence). CDR3 protein: CSASSGRATREQYF. CDR3 nucleotide sequence: TGCAGTGCTTCAAGCGGGAGGGCCACCCGCGAGCAGTACTTC.

The chain recombines TRBV12-3 or TRBV12-4 with TRBJ1-1; 9 bases are a match to TRBD1. V was pared by 1 base and J by 11 bases, with 5 bases of the junction left unmatched. The CDR3 is 13 amino acids. CDR3 loop: CASSLGQGVIAFF. In nucleotides, the CDR3 is TGTGCCAGCAGTTTAGGACAGGGGGTCATTGCTTTCTTT.

The genes are TRBV28 and TRBJ2-7; a possible D gene is TRBD2 (6 bases). V lost 3 bases and J 6 bases, leaving 12 bases between the germline ends. The CDR3 contains 13 residues. The germline V gene has CDR1 MDHEN and CDR2 SYDVKM. CDR3 in DNA: TGTGCCAGCAGTTTTGGGGGAGGTATCGAGCAGTACTTC. Protein: CASSFGGGIEQYF.

The chain has TRBV7-2 and TRBJ2-1, with TRBD2 identical over 7 bases. The CDR3 covers 15 residues. Germline CDR1 and CDR2: SGHTA and FQGNSA. V was clipped by 3 bases and J by 2 bases; unmatched bases: 4. This chain's CDR3 is CASSFEGGTYNEQFF. As DNA, the CDR3 is TGTGCCAGCAGCTTTGAGGGAGGGACCTACAATGAGCAGTTCTTC.

V is TRBV28 and J is TRBJ2-6; perhaps TRBD2 as D (6 bases). Trimming pared 0 bases from V and 0 bases from J, leaving 9 bases between. The CDR3 is made up of 17 amino acids. Germline assignment: CDR1 MDHEN and CDR2 SYDVKM. CDR3 amino acids: CASSLWMGGSGANVLTF. CDR3 nucleotides: TGTGCCAGCAGTTTATGGATGGGGGGCTCTGGGGCCAACGTCCTGACTTTC.

As DNA, the CDR3 is TGTGCCAGCAGTTTAAGTTTCCGGCCAGGGGTTCGCACTGAAGCTTTCTTT. Its translation: CASSLSFRPGVRTEAFF. The chain couples TRBV27 to TRBJ1-1; D might be TRBD1 (6 bases). The germline gives CDR1 MNHEY, CDR2 SMNVEV (reference sequence). Deletions cut 2 bases from V and 4 bases from J, with 20 bases between. The CDR3 length is 17 residues.

The CDR3 DNA is TGTGCCACCCGCCAGAACCCGAATCAGCCCCAGCATTTT. Translation gives CATRQNPNQPQHF. The chain links TRBV6-1 to TRBJ1-5; D gene ambiguous. The CDR3 covers 13 residues. Trimming removed 10 bases from V and 4 bases from J, with 14 bases in between. Germline V CDR1 and CDR2: MNHNS, SASEGT.

The V and J genes are TRBV12-3 or TRBV12-4 and TRBJ1-2; perhaps TRBD1 as D (5 bases). V was clipped by 2 bases and J by 3 bases, with 13 bases between them. There are 15 residues in the CDR3. CDR3 residues: CASSLNGPGDYGYTF. CDR3 bases: TGTGCCAGCAGTTTAAACGGGCCGGGGGACTATGGCTACACCTTC.

This chain uses TRBV28 with TRBJ2-2; D unclear. CDR3 length: 16 residues. Germline CDR1 MDHEN, CDR2 SYDVKM. V lost 5 bases and J lost 4, with 17 bases in between. The CDR3 protein is CASSPLAGMGTGELFF. CDR3 DNA sequence: TGTGCCAGCAGTCCCTTAGCTGGGATGGGCACCGGGGAGCTGTTTTTT. Looking up the rest from reference TRBV28 and TRBJ2-2 gives the full variable domain: DVKVTQSSRYLVKRTGEKVFLECVQDMDHENMFWYRQDPGLGLRLIYFSYDVKMKEKGDIPEGYSVSREKKERFSLILESASTNQTSMYLCASSPLAGMGTGELFFGEGSRLTVL.

For the CDR3, the DNA is TGCAGTGCCCTCCGGCAGCCTAATAGCAATCAGCCCCAGCATTTT. This sequence encodes CSALRQPNSNQPQHF. The rearrangement joins TRBV20-1 to TRBJ1-5; no clear D. This CDR3 is 15 amino acids long. Germline CDR1 reads DFQATT; CDR2 reads SNEGSKA (reference sequence). V was cut by 6 bases and J by 0 bases, with 15 bases left in between.

The chain combines TRBV10-3 with TRBJ2-3, with TRBD2 matching 9 bases. CDR3 length: 16 residues. The V gene's germline CDR1 is ENHRY and CDR2 SYGVKD. The V segment lost 3 bases and the J segment 3 bases; nucleotides outside the gene matches: 7. The CDR3 loop reads CAISDGLAGVTDTQYF. The CDR3 DNA follows: TGTGCCATCAGTGATGGGTTAGCGGGAGTAACAGATACGCAGTATTTT.

This clonotype has a single count. The CDR3 loop is CSVLPSGPTYEQYF. In nucleotides, the CDR3 is TGCAGTGTCCTGCCCTCGGGACCAACCTACGAGCAGTACTTC. The chain carries TRBV20-1 and TRBJ2-7; the D gene could be TRBD1 or TRBD2 (5 bases each). This CDR3 is built from 14 residues. Germline CDR1 is DFQATT and CDR2 is SNEGSKA (reference sequence). V was shortened by 7 bases and J by 2 bases, with 18 bases between the two germline ends.

V is TRBV6-2 or TRBV6-3 and J is TRBJ2-4; weak D call: TRBD2 (6 bases). This CDR3 spans 15 amino acids. The germline gives CDR1 MNHEY, CDR2 SVGEGT. V was pared by 4 bases and J by 7 bases, with 17 bases between. CDR3 region: CASSSGTGARNIQYF. For the CDR3, the DNA is TGTGCCAGCAGTTCCGGGACGGGAGCTAGGAACATTCAGTACTTC.

The chain joins TRBV7-9 to TRBJ1-4; the match to TRBD1 covers 11 bases. V was pared by 4 bases and J by 11 bases, with 12 bases of the junction left unmatched. Germline V gene sequence: CDR1 SEHNR, CDR2 FQNEAQ (reference sequence). This CDR3 has 16 amino acids. The CDR3 DNA sequence: TGTGCCAGCAGCTACCAAGGGACGGGACAGGGGGACAAACTGTTTTTT. Translating gives CASSYQGTGQGDKLFF.

The gene calls are TRBV29-1 and TRBJ2-1, with 9 nucleotides matching TRBD1. The CDR3 sequence is 14 residues long. In germline, CDR1 is SQVTM, CDR2 ANQGSEA. J gave up 7 bases and V 6 bases, and 10 bases lay outside the gene matches. The DNA for the CDR3 is TGCAGCGTCCAGGGACAGGGTGCTTCAAATGAGCAGTTCTTC. It specifies CSVQGQGASNEQFF.

The CDR3 sequence: CATSRDFSGSQQYF. The CDR3 DNA is TGTGCCACCAGCAGAGATTTTAGCGGGAGCCAGCAGTACTTC. The chain recombines TRBV15 with TRBJ2-7; 9 nucleotides line up with TRBD2. Germline values: CDR1 LNHNV, CDR2 YYDKDF (reference sequence). The CDR3 loop spans 14 amino acids. Trimming took 0 bases from V and 8 from J; bases not matched to a gene: 5.

This clonotype has more than one count but fewer than ten. V usage is TRBV20-1 and J usage is TRBJ2-3; 8 nucleotides agree with TRBD2. CDR3 length: 14 residues. The trim removed 1 base at V and 4 bases at J, leaving 4 bases unmatched. Germline CDR1 is DFQATT and CDR2 is SNEGSKA (reference sequence). The CDR3 bases are TGCAGTGCTAGAGGACTAGCGAGGGCAGATACGCAGTATTTT. This codes for CSARGLARADTQYF.

The V and J genes are TRBV7-9 and TRBJ2-3; D not resolved. The CDR3 is 13 amino acids. CDR1 SEHNR and CDR2 FQNEAQ come from the germline V gene (reference sequence). Trimming took off 1 base at V and 5 bases at J, with 7 bases between the two ends. The CDR3 DNA reads TGTGCCAGCAGCTTAGGGCAAGTAGATACGCAGTATTTT. Encoded protein: CASSLGQVDTQYF.